A single sample is the source of the 22 T cell receptor beta chains below, sequenced in a study of T cell responses to AZD1222 COVID-19 vaccine. Sequencing used immunoSEQ multiplex PCR; TCRdb keeps in-frame clones, though not all of them. The sample holds about 130,000 clones; approximately 88% are singletons and the top ten take 4.2%. Sequences were derived from peripheral blood, sampled on day 0 of AZD1222 vaccination. The receptors originated from an adult in good health.

V gene TRBV19 combines with J gene TRBJ2-7, with D possibly TRBD2 on 5 matching bases. This CDR3 comprises 14 residues. The V gene's germline CDR1 is LNHDA and CDR2 SQIVND (reference sequence). V was cut by 5 bases and J by 1 base, with 12 bases left in between. CDR3 residues: CASSSPGLSYEQYF. The CDR3 bases are TGTGCCAGTAGTTCACCGGGGTTATCCTACGAGCAGTACTTC. The complete variable domain, with remaining parts taken from reference TRBV19 and TRBJ2-7, reads DGGITQSPKYLFRKEGQNVTLSCEQNLNHDAMYWYRQDPGQGLRLIYYSQIVNDFQKGDIAEGYSVSREKKESFPLTVTSAQKNPTAFYLCASSSPGLSYEQYFGPGTRLTVT.

The chain carries TRBV28 and TRBJ1-2; D is unclear. CDR1 is MDHEN and CDR2 is SYDVKM in the germline V gene. Trimming removed 3 bases from V and 2 bases from J, with 7 bases in between. This CDR3 is 13 amino acids long. In DNA form, the CDR3 reads TGTGCCAGCAGTTTGGGAGGGAACTATGGCTACACCTTC. It translates to CASSLGGNYGYTF.

V is TRBV3-1 (or the pseudogene TRBV3-2) and J is TRBJ2-7; possibly TRBD1 for D (7 bases). V was trimmed by 4 bases and J by 6 bases, leaving 16 bases between them. This CDR3 comprises 14 residues. Germline V CDR1 and CDR2: LGHDT, YNNKEL (reference sequence). Here the CDR3 reads CASSPSQGRSEQYF. The CDR3 DNA sequence: TGTGCCAGCAGCCCGTCACAGGGGAGGAGCGAGCAGTACTTC.

This clone was counted once. A junction end diverges from the germline sequence, so it may reflect a read error. The chain joins TRBV18 to TRBJ2-4; possibly TRBD1 for D (5 bases). CDR3 length equals 12 residues. CDR1 is KGHSH, CDR2 LQKENI, per germline. CDR3 protein: CASSLDYGVRDF. The CDR3 DNA follows: TGTGCCAGCTCACTAGATTATGGGGTCAGGGACTTC. The whole variable domain, filled in from reference TRBV18 and TRBJ2-4, reads NAGVMQNPRHLVRRRGQEARLRCSPMKGHSHVYWYRQLPEEGLKFMVYLQKENIIDESGMPKERFSAEFPKEGPSILRIQQVVRGDSAAYFCASSLDYGVRDFGAGTRLSVL.

The chain combines TRBV28 with TRBJ2-5, with a tentative D call TRBD2 (5 bases). Between the trimmed V and J ends, which lost 4 bases and 5 bases, there was a span of 8 bases. The CDR3 contains 12 residues. The germline V gene encodes CDR1 MDHEN and CDR2 SYDVKM. The CDR3 reads CASSSGLETQYF. Here the CDR3 DNA reads TGTGCCAGCAGTTCGGGGTTGGAGACCCAGTACTTC.

This clone was seen just once. The chain carries TRBV10-2 and TRBJ2-3, with D unclear. From germline, CDR1 is WSHSY and CDR2 SAAADI. The V end lost 4 bases, the J end lost 4 bases, and 6 bases lay between the germline ends. This CDR3 comprises 12 residues. CDR3 residues: CASSVGPDTQYF. The DNA of the CDR3 is TGCGCCAGCAGTGTTGGACCAGATACGCAGTATTTT.

V is TRBV12-3 or TRBV12-4 and J is TRBJ2-2; D uncertain. V was trimmed by 7 bases and J by 4 bases, leaving 7 bases between them. The CDR3 consists of 12 residues. The CDR3 reads CASMDRTGELFF. The CDR3 DNA reads TGTGCCAGCATGGACCGCACCGGGGAGCTGTTTTTT.

The V call is TRBV6-4, the J call TRBJ1-1; 10 positions agree with TRBD1. Germline-derived CDR1 and CDR2 are MRHNA and SNTAGT. The CDR3 covers 15 residues. V gave up 8 bases and J gave up 1 base; unmatched junction bases: 7. Here the CDR3 DNA reads TGTGCCAGCCACTGGACAGGGGGTGCGAACACTGAAGCTTTCTTT. Its translation: CASHWTGGANTEAFF.

This clone was observed many times. The chain combines TRBV4-1 with TRBJ1-1; unclear D gene. The CDR3 is 13 residues long. V shed 3 bases and J shed 3 bases, with 8 bases lying between them. Germline V gene sequence: CDR1 MGHRA, CDR2 YSYEKL. Here the CDR3 reads CASSHGMDTEAFF. CDR3 nucleotide sequence: TGCGCCAGCAGCCACGGGATGGACACTGAAGCTTTCTTT.

This clone was seen a few times. The V call is TRBV5-1, the J call TRBJ2-7, with a tentative D call TRBD1 (6 bases). The length of the CDR3 is 14 residues. Deletions cut 7 bases from V and 5 bases from J, with 19 bases between. In germline, CDR1 is SGHRS, CDR2 YFSETQ. The CDR3 DNA is TGCGCCAGCTGGGCAGGGGCAGGAGCTGACGAGCAGTACTTC. It translates to CASWAGAGADEQYF.

CDR3 nucleotide sequence: TGTGCCAGCTCACCACCTACTAGCGGGAGCAGCGGAGATACGCAGTATTTT. Its translation is CASSPPTSGSSGDTQYF. The chain recombines TRBV18 with TRBJ2-3; 11 bases match TRBD2. This CDR3 comprises 17 residues. V lost 0 bases to trimming and J lost 5 bases; unmatched junction nucleotides: 7. Germline CDR1 reads KGHSH; CDR2 reads LQKENI.

The J gene is TRBJ1-5, the V gene TRBV7-8; 7 positions agree with TRBD1. The J segment lost 4 bases and the V segment lost 5 bases, leaving 5 bases of the junction unmatched. Per germline, CDR1 SGHVS and CDR2 FQNEAQ. CDR3 length equals 14 residues. The CDR3 bases are TGTGCCAGCAGCCCTATGGGACAGAATCAGCCCCAGCATTTT. Translation: CASSPMGQNQPQHF. Full variable domain (outside the CDR3, taken from reference TRBV7-8 and TRBJ1-5): GAGVSQSPRYKVAKRGQDVALRCDPISGHVSLFWYQQALGQGPEFLTYFQNEAQLDKSGLPSDRFFAERPEGSVSTLKIQRTQQEDSAVYLCASSPMGQNQPQHFGDGTRLSIL.

The chain recombines TRBV18 with TRBJ1-5; D unresolved. V gave up 6 bases and J gave up 4 bases, with 22 bases separating them. This CDR3 has 17 residues. The germline V gene encodes CDR1 KGHSH and CDR2 LQKENI. In DNA, the CDR3 is TGTGCCAGCTCCCGATCGCCCACGGGGTCCGGGAATCAGCCCCAGCATTTT. Translated, it gives CASSRSPTGSGNQPQHF.

This chain connects TRBV3-1 (or the pseudogene TRBV3-2) to TRBJ2-7; D ambiguous. The CDR3 length is 15 residues. The V end lost 4 bases, the J end lost 5 bases, and 18 bases lay between the germline ends. Looked up from germline, CDR1 is LGHDT and CDR2 is YNNKEL (reference sequence). The CDR3 nucleotides are TGTGCCAGCAGCCCGTCGCCGCAAATTGTCGACGAGCAGTACTTC. This encodes CASSPSPQIVDEQYF.

The chain combines TRBV30 with TRBJ1-4; tentatively, D is TRBD1 (6 bases). This CDR3 spans 13 amino acids. Germline values: CDR1 GTSNPN, CDR2 SVGIG (reference sequence). The germline V and J ends were trimmed by 4 bases and 6 bases, with 12 bases remaining between them. The CDR3 DNA reads as TGTGCCTGGACCGGGGGCACTCATGAAAAACTGTTTTTT. It translates to CAWTGGTHEKLFF.

CDR3 bases: TGCGCCAGCAGCTCGGGACAGACCTACGAGCAGTACTTC. This gives the protein CASSSGQTYEQYF. The chain is built from TRBV5-1 and TRBJ2-7; 7 bases agree with TRBD1. Germline V gene lookup returns CDR1 SGHRS and CDR2 YFSETQ. The CDR3 totals 13 residues. Trimming at V came to 3 bases and at J to 2 bases, leaving 2 bases not matched to a gene.

The chain joins TRBV28 to TRBJ2-7, with 8 nucleotides matching TRBD2. Trimming cost V 6 bases and J 4 bases; bases outside gene matches: 14. CDR3 length: 16 residues. Looked up from germline, CDR1 is MDHEN and CDR2 is SYDVKM. The CDR3 loop is CASSPPRGAGEYEQYF. In DNA, the CDR3 is TGTGCCAGCAGCCCCCCAAGGGGAGCGGGGGAATACGAGCAGTACTTC.

The chain carries TRBV5-1 and TRBJ1-5; D might be TRBD1 (5 bases). This CDR3 contains 14 residues. The ends were cut back, 4 bases at V and 4 bases at J, with 12 bases in the middle. Germline V lookup: CDR1 SGHRS, CDR2 YFSETQ. Written as DNA, the CDR3 is TGCGCCAGCAGCCCGTCGGGGCCGAATCAGCCCCAGCATTTT. Protein sequence: CASSPSGPNQPQHF.

The chain carries TRBV9 and TRBJ2-1; 12 nucleotides agree with TRBD2. The trim removed 5 bases at V and 9 bases at J, leaving 12 bases unmatched. CDR3 length equals 16 residues. The germline gives CDR1 SGDLS, CDR2 YYNGEE. The CDR3, as DNA: TGTGCCAGCAGTCCTAGCGGGGGGGCCTATTTTAGTGAGCAGTTCTTC. Its translation is CASSPSGGAYFSEQFF.

The J gene is TRBJ2-1, the V gene TRBV9; perhaps TRBD1 as D (5 bases). Germline loops: CDR1 SGDLS, CDR2 YYNGEE. This CDR3 spans 15 amino acids. V was trimmed by 0 bases and J by 6 bases, leaving 13 bases between them. For the CDR3, the DNA is TGTGCCAGCAGCGTAGGCCAGGGCCCCTTCAATGAGCAGTTCTTC. Translated, it gives CASSVGQGPFNEQFF.

This clone has just one count. The CDR3 DNA reads TGTGCCAGCCCCCCCGGGGGGCTCTACGAGCAGTACTTC. This translates into CASPPGGLYEQYF. The J gene is TRBJ2-7, the V gene TRBV5-6; maybe TRBD2 (7 bases). Trimming left V 7 bases short and J 3 bases short, with 14 bases between. Germline CDR1 and CDR2: SGHDT and YYEEEE. The CDR3 length is 13 residues.

This clone has just one count. The genes are TRBV6-5 and TRBJ2-5; perhaps TRBD2 as D (6 bases). CDR1 and CDR2 (germline): MNHEY, SVGAGI. V lost 6 bases, J lost 7 bases, and 15 bases lay in between. This CDR3 has 13 amino acids. Written as DNA, the CDR3 is TGTGCCAGCAGGGGACTTTTGGGAGGGACCCAGTACTTC. It encodes CASRGLLGGTQYF.